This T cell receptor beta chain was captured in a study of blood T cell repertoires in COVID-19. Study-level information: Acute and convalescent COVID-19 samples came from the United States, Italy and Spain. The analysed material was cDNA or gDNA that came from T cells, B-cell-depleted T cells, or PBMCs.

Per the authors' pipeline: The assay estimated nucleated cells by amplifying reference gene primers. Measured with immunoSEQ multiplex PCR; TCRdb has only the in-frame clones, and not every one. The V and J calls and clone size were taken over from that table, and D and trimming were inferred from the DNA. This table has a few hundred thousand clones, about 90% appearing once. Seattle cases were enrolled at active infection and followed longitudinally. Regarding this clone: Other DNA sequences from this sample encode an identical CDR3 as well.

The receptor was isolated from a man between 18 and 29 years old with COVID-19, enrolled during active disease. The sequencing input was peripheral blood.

Here the CDR3 reads CASSLGQAGGYTF. CDR3 sequence (DNA): TGCGCCAGCAGCTTGGGACAGGCCGGAGGCTACACCTTC. This sequence joins TRBV5-1 and TRBJ1-2; D possibly corresponds to TRBD1 (6 bases). Germline CDR1 is SGHRS and CDR2 is YFSETQ. V was pared by 0 bases and J by 8 bases, with 11 bases between. CDR3 length: 13 amino acids.